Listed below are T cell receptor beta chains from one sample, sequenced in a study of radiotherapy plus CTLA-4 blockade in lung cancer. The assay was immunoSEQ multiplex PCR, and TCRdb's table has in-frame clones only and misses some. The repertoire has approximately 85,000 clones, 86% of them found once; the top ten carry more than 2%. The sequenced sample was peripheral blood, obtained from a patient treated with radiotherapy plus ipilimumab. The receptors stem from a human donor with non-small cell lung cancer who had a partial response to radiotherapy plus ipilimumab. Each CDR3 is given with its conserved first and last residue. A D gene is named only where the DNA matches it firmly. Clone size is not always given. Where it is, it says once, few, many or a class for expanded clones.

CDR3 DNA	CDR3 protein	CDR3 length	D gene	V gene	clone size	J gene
TGTGCCATCCAACTGAACGGGGGGGTTAGCAATCAGCCCCAGCATTTT	CAIQLNGGVSNQPQHF	16	NA	TRBV28	NA	TRBJ1-5
TGTGCCACCAGCAGAGAGGTACTAGCGGGAGACACAGATACGCAGTATTTT	CATSREVLAGDTDTQYF	17	TRBD2	TRBV15	NA	TRBJ2-3
TGTGCCAGCAGTTCGGTAGTGAACACTGAAGCTTTCTTT	CASSSVVNTEAFF	13	NA	TRBV28	few	TRBJ1-1
TGTGCCAGCTTCAGCCAGGATAATTCACCCCTCCACTTT	CASFSQDNSPLHF	13	NA	TRBV6-5	NA	TRBJ1-6
TGTGCCAGCAGCTTTACCACAGGGGGGAACACTGAAGCTTTCTTT	CASSFTTGGNTEAFF	15	TRBD1	TRBV6-1	NA	TRBJ1-1
TGTGCCAGTAGTATTGTGTTCGGCGGGGAGACCCAGTACTTC	CASSIVFGGETQYF	14	NA	TRBV19	NA	TRBJ2-5
TGTGCCAGTAGTCCCTTCAGGGACATGAACACTGAAGCTTTCTTT	CASSPFRDMNTEAFF	15	NA	TRBV19	NA	TRBJ1-1
TGTGCCAGCTCCCTACCTAGCGGACAAGAGACCCAGTACTTC	CASSLPSGQETQYF	14	TRBD2	TRBV18	NA	TRBJ2-5
TGTGCCAGTTCCGAACCGGGGAAGGGAGCTGGAAACACCATATATTTT	CASSEPGKGAGNTIYF	16	NA	TRBV19	NA	TRBJ1-3
TGTGCCAGCAGTTTAGGGACTAGCGGGAGGAAGCAGTTCTTC	CASSLGTSGRKQFF	14	TRBD2	TRBV28	NA	TRBJ2-1
TGTGCCAGCAGCTTAGGCGGCGACATTCAGTACTTC	CASSLGGDIQYF	12	NA	TRBV5-5	NA	TRBJ2-4
TGTGCCACCCGGGGGAACACAGATACGCAGTATTTT	CATRGNTDTQYF	12	NA	TRBV6-1	NA	TRBJ2-3
TGTGCCAGCACAAAGGACAGAAACTACAATGAGCAGTTCTTC	CASTKDRNYNEQFF	14	NA	TRBV28	NA	TRBJ2-1
TGTGCCAGCAGACCTTCCAGACTAGCGTTTATCACAGATACGCAGTATTTT	CASRPSRLAFITDTQYF	17	TRBD2	TRBV13	NA	TRBJ2-3
TGTGCCAGCAGACCCGACACGGGGTTTAGCGAGCAGTACTTC	CASRPDTGFSEQYF	14	NA	TRBV27	NA	TRBJ2-7
TGTGCCAGCACCGTTCTAGCGGGAGTGGGAAATGAGCAGTTCTTC	CASTVLAGVGNEQFF	15	TRBD2	TRBV6-1	NA	TRBJ2-1
TGCGCCAGCAGCTTGAACGGTCTTTACAATGAGCAGTTCTTC	CASSLNGLYNEQFF	14	NA	TRBV5-1	NA	TRBJ2-1
TGCAGCGTTGAATACGGGAATGGCAATGAGCAGTTCTTC	CSVEYGNGNEQFF	13	NA	TRBV29-1	NA	TRBJ2-1
TGTGCCAGTAGTAGGACTAGCGGGGTATACAGGAATGAGCAGTTCTTC	CASSRTSGVYRNEQFF	16	TRBD2	TRBV19	NA	TRBJ2-1
TGTGCCAGCCAGACAGACAACTCCTACGAGCAGTACTTC	CASQTDNSYEQYF	13	NA	TRBV19	NA	TRBJ2-7
TGTGCCAGCAGTTCCGGGACAGTTAACTATGGCTACACCTTC	CASSSGTVNYGYTF	14	TRBD1	TRBV6-6	NA	TRBJ1-2
TGTGCCAGCAGCCATATTAGCGGGAGCAATGAGCAGTTCTTC	CASSHISGSNEQFF	14	TRBD2	TRBV11-3	NA	TRBJ2-1
TGTGCCAGCAGCAAAAACGGGGTGGATGAAGCTTTCTTT	CASSKNGVDEAFF	13	NA	TRBV7-2	once	TRBJ1-1
TGTGCCAGCAGCTCAAGGGGTCCAGGGTACAATGAGCAGTTCTTC	CASSSRGPGYNEQFF	15	NA	TRBV5-6	NA	TRBJ2-1
TGTGCCAGCTCACCCAACGGGAGCGGGACCCAGTACTTC	CASSPNGSGTQYF	13	NA	TRBV18	NA	TRBJ2-5
TGTGCCTGCCTCAAAGCGGGTGGAAGCAATCAGCCCCAGCATTTT	CACLKAGGSNQPQHF	15	NA	TRBV30	once	TRBJ1-5
TGTGCCAGCAGTTTATCATCAGGGTACTATGGCTACACCTTC	CASSLSSGYYGYTF	14	NA	TRBV28	NA	TRBJ1-2
TGTGCCAGCAGCCCGGGGACTAGCGGGATGAATGAGCAGTTCTTC	CASSPGTSGMNEQFF	15	TRBD2	TRBV28	NA	TRBJ2-1
TGTGCCAGCAGTCCATCGACAGGGGAGACTGAAGCTTTCTTT	CASSPSTGETEAFF	14	TRBD1	TRBV28	NA	TRBJ1-1
TGTGCCACCAGCAGACCGGGACTAGCGGGAGAGTACACCGGGGAGCTGTTTTTT	CATSRPGLAGEYTGELFF	18	TRBD2	TRBV15	NA	TRBJ2-2
TGCAGCGCGCGACAGGGGGCGCGTGCTGAAGCTTTCTTT	CSARQGARAEAFF	13	TRBD1	TRBV29-1	NA	TRBJ1-1
TGTGCCAGCAGCCAAGAAGAGGGACAGCGGAATCAGCCCCAGCATTTT	CASSQEEGQRNQPQHF	16	TRBD1	TRBV4-2	NA	TRBJ1-5
TGTGCCAGCAGTGATGGGACAGGGGTAACAGATACGCAGTATTTT	CASSDGTGVTDTQYF	15	TRBD1	TRBV7-8	NA	TRBJ2-3
TGTGCCAGCAGTACCCCCGGACAGGGACAGTTCTTC	CASSTPGQGQFF	12	TRBD1	TRBV28	NA	TRBJ2-1
TGTGCCAGGACTAGCGGGAGGATCACAGATACGCAGTATTTT	CARTSGRITDTQYF	14	TRBD2	TRBV7-2	NA	TRBJ2-3
TGTGCCAGCAGGGGGACAGGCGGGAATGAGCAGTTCTTC	CASRGTGGNEQFF	13	TRBD1	TRBV6-5	few	TRBJ2-1
TGTGCCAGCAGCTTACAGTACGAGCAGTACTTC	CASSLQYEQYF	11	NA	TRBV7-2	NA	TRBJ2-7
TGTGCCAGCAGACCTACTAGCGGGAGGGCCTCGGAGACCCAGTACTTC	CASRPTSGRASETQYF	16	TRBD2	TRBV7-6	NA	TRBJ2-5
TGTGCCAGCAGTCCTGGGACAGGCCGAGGTACGCAGTATTTT	CASSPGTGRGTQYF	14	TRBD1	TRBV28	NA	TRBJ2-3
TGTGCCAGCAGCTATCAGGGCCCTTCTAACTATGGCTACACCTTC	CASSYQGPSNYGYTF	15	NA	TRBV7-2	NA	TRBJ1-2
TGTGCCAGCAGCCCTACGACAGGGAAAGAGACCCAGTACTTC	CASSPTTGKETQYF	14	TRBD1	TRBV11-2	NA	TRBJ2-5
TGTGCCAGCAGCTCCCTGGGTAGCGGGAGTACCTACGAGCAGTACTTC	CASSSLGSGSTYEQYF	16	TRBD2	TRBV7-9	NA	TRBJ2-7
TGTGCCAGTAGTACACTAGCGGCGGACTCCTACGAGCAGTACTTC	CASSTLAADSYEQYF	15	TRBD2	TRBV19	NA	TRBJ2-7
TGTGCCAGCAGCTCAACACAGCCCCAGCATTTT	CASSSTQPQHF	11	NA	TRBV5-8	NA	TRBJ1-5
TGTGCCAGCAGCTTACGACTCATCCCCAGCACCGGGGAGCTGTTTTTT	CASSLRLIPSTGELFF	16	NA	TRBV13	NA	TRBJ2-2
TGTGCCAGTAGTATAGGGGGGCGGACACAAGAGACCCAGTACTTC	CASSIGGRTQETQYF	15	NA	TRBV19	NA	TRBJ2-5
TGTGCCAGCAGCGCCGGGCAGGGTGGCACAGATACGCAGTATTTT	CASSAGQGGTDTQYF	15	NA	TRBV4-2	NA	TRBJ2-3
TGTGCCAGCAGCTTAGGAGGCCCCTATGGCTACACCTTC	CASSLGGPYGYTF	13	NA	TRBV7-9	NA	TRBJ1-2
TGCGCCAGCAGCCAAGGGACAGGGTTCGGGAGAGAGGGCGGGGAGCTGTTTTTT	CASSQGTGFGREGGELFF	18	TRBD1	TRBV4-1	NA	TRBJ2-2
TGTGCCAGCAGTTTCTGGGACAGGGCGTACAATGAGCAGTTCTTC	CASSFWDRAYNEQFF	15	TRBD1	TRBV28	NA	TRBJ2-1
TGTGCCAGCAGAAAGGGACAGGGCAACAATCAGCCCCAGCATTTT	CASRKGQGNNQPQHF	15	TRBD1	TRBV6-1	NA	TRBJ1-5
TGTGCCAGCAGGGACAGCACTAACACTGAAGCTTTCTTT	CASRDSTNTEAFF	13	NA	TRBV2	NA	TRBJ1-1